This TCR beta chain stems from a study of blood T cell repertoires in COVID-19. The overall study: From T cells, B-cell-depleted T cells, or PBMCs came the material, which was cDNA or gDNA.

CDR3 length equals 14 residues. The germline gives CDR1 LNHNV, CDR2 YYDKDF (reference sequence). V was shortened by 6 bases and J by 1 base, with 12 bases between the two germline ends. Libraries were prepared by immunoSEQ multiplex PCR; TCRdb keeps only in-frame clonotypes and omits some of them. Among 180,000 or so clones listed, around 90% were seen once. The origin of this receptor is a woman between 45 and 65 years old with acute or convalescent COVID-19. V gene TRBV15 combines with J gene TRBJ2-5; a weak D match, TRBD2 (5 bases). Sequencing used peripheral blood. The CDR3 protein is CATSIGGTQETQYF. DNA for the CDR3: TGTGCCACCAGTATCGGAGGTACCCAAGAGACCCAGTACTTC.